One sample yielded the 20 T cell receptor beta chains listed below, sequenced in a study of type 1 regulatory T cells. Via MiXCR, TCRdb re-called the reads, giving one row per CDR3 protein. Of under 85,000 distinct CDR3 sequences in the sample, nearly 50% were seen once. Their recognized antigens are unknown. Sequenced input: cultured non-Tr1 T cells, either the whole culture or a sorted T cell fraction (not recorded which). The receptors were sampled from a human donor in good health.

This clonotype occurred a few times. V and J are TRBV10-1 and TRBJ1-1, with D unclear. Trimming cost V 3 bases and J 5 bases, with 7 bases left between them. In germline, CDR1 is WNHNN, CDR2 SYGVQD (reference sequence). The CDR3 is 12 amino acids. CDR3 nucleotide sequence: TGCGCCAGCAGTGATAGTATGACTGAAGCTTTCTTT. It codes for CASSDSMTEAFF.

This clonotype has only a few counts. The chain employs TRBV6-5 and TRBJ1-1; 7 positions agree with TRBD1. Trimming cost V 4 bases and J 5 bases; bases outside gene matches: 4. The CDR3 runs to 13 residues. Germline V gene sequence: CDR1 MNHEY, CDR2 SVGAGI. CDR3 protein: CASSFQTGTEAFF. The CDR3 coding sequence is TGTGCCAGCAGTTTCCAGACAGGGACTGAAGCTTTCTTT.

The V call is TRBV12-3 or TRBV12-4, the J call TRBJ2-5, with D maybe TRBD1 (5 bases). This CDR3 comprises 12 residues. Deletions cut 3 bases from V and 6 bases from J, with 8 bases between. In DNA form, the CDR3 reads TGTGCCAGCAGTTTTGTGGGGCAGACCCAGTACTTC. This translates into CASSFVGQTQYF.

This clonotype was detected once. The chain is built from TRBV4-2 and TRBJ1-3; weak D call: TRBD1 (6 bases). CDR3 size: 17 residues. The germline V gene has CDR1 LGHNA and CDR2 YNFKEQ. Between the trimmed V and J ends, which lost 5 bases and 4 bases, there was a span of 21 bases. Written as DNA, the CDR3 is TGTGCCAGCAGCACAAATGGAGTGGGGGCGTGGGGAAACACCATATATTTT. Its protein product is CASSTNGVGAWGNTIYF.

The genes are TRBV5-1 and TRBJ2-3; no clear D. The V gene lost 0 bases and the J gene lost 2 bases, with 7 bases spanning the gap. Looked up from germline, CDR1 is SGHRS and CDR2 is YFSETQ. CDR3 length equals 14 residues. CDR3 in DNA: TGCGCCAGCAGCTTGGCGCAGAACACAGATACGCAGTATTTT. Translated, it gives CASSLAQNTDTQYF.

The CDR3 sequence: CSARPTTAYEQYF. The CDR3 DNA sequence: TGCAGTGCTAGGCCGACAACCGCCTACGAGCAGTACTTC. J is TRBJ2-7 and V is TRBV20-1, with D uncertain. Germline lookup yields CDR1 DFQATT and CDR2 SNEGSKA (reference sequence). The V end lost 3 bases, the J end lost 2 bases, and 11 bases lay between the germline ends. The CDR3 consists of 13 residues.

As regards this clonotype: The junction shows a germline mismatch at one end, possibly a read error. The rearrangement joins TRBV18 to TRBJ1-1; 10 nucleotides line up with TRBD1. Per the germline V gene, CDR1 is KGHSH and CDR2 is LQKENI. The CDR3 loop spans 14 amino acids. The CDR3 loop reads CASSQGQGNSEAFF. The CDR3 DNA sequence: TGTGCCAGCTCGCAGGGACAGGGGAACTCTGAAGCTTTCTTT. The full variable domain, its missing parts supplied by reference TRBV18 and TRBJ1-1, is NAGVMQNPRHLVRRRGQEARLRCSPMKGHSHVYWYRQLPEEGLKFMVYLQKENIIDESGMPKERFSAEFPKEGPSILRIQQVVRGDSAAYFCASSQGQGNSEAFFGQGTRLTVV.

There are a few counts of this clonotype. The J gene is TRBJ2-7, the V gene TRBV5-1, with D maybe TRBD1 (6 bases). Germline assignment: CDR1 SGHRS and CDR2 YFSETQ. V lost 4 bases and J 5 bases, leaving 16 bases between the germline ends. The CDR3 consists of 14 residues. CDR3 sequence: CASSPRQGPDEQYF. CDR3 coding DNA: TGCGCCAGCAGCCCCCGCCAGGGGCCTGACGAGCAGTACTTC.

The chain links TRBV3-1 to TRBJ1-2; unclear D gene. V was pared by 4 bases and J by 5 bases, with 5 bases between. The CDR3 covers 11 residues. The germline CDR1 and CDR2 sequences are LGHDT and YNNKEL (reference sequence). The CDR3 DNA sequence: TGTGCCAGCAGCCCCGGTTATGGCTACACCTTC. This translates into CASSPGYGYTF.

The chain carries TRBV6-6 and TRBJ1-2; 10 bases agree with TRBD1. The V segment lost 7 bases and the J segment 3 bases; nucleotides outside the gene matches: 8. The CDR3 runs to 15 residues. Looked up from germline, CDR1 is MNHNY and CDR2 is SVGAGI (reference sequence). CDR3 in DNA: TGTGCCAGCATCAAAAGACAGGGGGCAGACTATGGCTACACCTTC. This translates into CASIKRQGADYGYTF.

The chain combines TRBV5-6 with TRBJ2-3, with D perhaps assigned TRBD1 or TRBD2 (6 bases each). There are 15 residues in the CDR3. Germline V gene sequence: CDR1 SGHDT, CDR2 YYEEEE. V lost 5 bases to trimming and J lost 0 bases, with 13 bases between them. For the CDR3, the DNA is TGTGCCAGCAGTTTCCCGGGGGCCAGCACAGATACGCAGTATTTT. Translating gives CASSFPGASTDTQYF.

In its sample, this clonotype was seen many times. The chain joins TRBV6-5 to TRBJ2-2; D not resolved. V lost 3 bases to trimming and J lost 7 bases, with 9 bases between them. From germline, CDR1 is MNHEY and CDR2 SVGAGI. This CDR3 spans 13 amino acids. CDR3 nucleotide sequence: TGTGCCAGCAGTTATCGGGTGGGCGGGGAGCTGTTTTTT. This translates into CASSYRVGGELFF.

This clonotype showed up just a few times. The chain carries TRBV4-1 and TRBJ1-2, with TRBD1 matching over 9 bases. The trim removed 3 bases at V and 4 bases at J, leaving 6 bases unmatched. The V gene's germline CDR1 is MGHRA and CDR2 YSYEKL. The CDR3 is 15 amino acids. This CDR3 reads CASSHRTGVSYGYTF. The DNA of the CDR3 is TGCGCCAGCAGCCACAGGACAGGGGTGAGCTATGGCTACACCTTC.

The chain couples TRBV7-2 to TRBJ2-3; no reliable D call. Germline CDR1 reads SGHTA; CDR2 reads FQGNSA. With 2 bases removed from V and 4 bases from J, the gap between germline ends came to 7 bases. This CDR3 has 13 amino acids. CDR3 in amino acids: CASSLTVADTQYF. Here the CDR3 DNA reads TGTGCCAGCAGCTTAACGGTCGCAGATACGCAGTATTTT.

The chain couples TRBV20-1 to TRBJ2-5, with a possible D match to TRBD2 (5 bases). Germline V gene sequence: CDR1 DFQATT, CDR2 SNEGSKA (reference sequence). The CDR3 runs to 13 residues. With 3 bases removed from V and 4 bases from J, the gap between germline ends came to 12 bases. CDR3 sequence: CSASFGMGETQYF. CDR3 nucleotide sequence: TGCAGTGCTAGCTTCGGGATGGGAGAGACCCAGTACTTC.

This clonotype was seen more than once but under ten times. The V gene is TRBV5-6, the J gene TRBJ1-2; D not certain. CDR3 size: 13 residues. The germline V gene has CDR1 SGHDT and CDR2 YYEEEE. V lost 4 bases to trimming and J lost 7 bases, with 14 bases between them. CDR3 loop: CASSLTTRGGYTF. DNA of the CDR3: TGTGCCAGCAGCCTAACTACGCGGGGTGGCTACACCTTC.

This clonotype was seen only a few times. The J gene is TRBJ2-1, the V gene TRBV5-1; D possibly corresponds to TRBD1 (5 bases). Germline V gene lookup returns CDR1 SGHRS and CDR2 YFSETQ. The V end lost 3 bases, the J end lost 8 bases, and 18 bases lay between the germline ends. CDR3 length: 15 residues. This chain's CDR3 is CASSWTTHGLDEQFF. Written as DNA, the CDR3 is TGCGCCAGCAGCTGGACAACCCATGGTTTGGATGAGCAGTTCTTC.

This clonotype was seen only a few times. The chain employs TRBV6-1 and TRBJ2-3; 9 nucleotides match TRBD2. The J segment lost 0 bases and the V segment lost 1 base, leaving 8 bases of the junction unmatched. This CDR3 spans 18 amino acids. The germline CDR1 and CDR2 sequences are MNHNS and SASEGT. CDR3 sequence reads: CASSEGLAVRRSTDTQYF. The CDR3 region has the DNA TGTGCCAGCAGTGAAGGACTAGCGGTGAGGCGGAGCACAGATACGCAGTATTTT.

In this sample, this clonotype turned up a few times. The chain links TRBV5-1 to TRBJ1-2; 8 bases are a match to TRBD1. V was pared by 2 bases and J by 8 bases, with 11 bases of the junction left unmatched. Germline V gene sequence: CDR1 SGHRS, CDR2 YFSETQ. The CDR3 spans 15 residues. The CDR3, as DNA: TGCGCCAGCAGCTTAACGACAGGGGCGGCTAGAGGCTACACCTTC. Translating it yields CASSLTTGAARGYTF.

This clonotype was seen only once. The chain employs TRBV30 and TRBJ1-5; D is unclear. This CDR3 has 13 amino acids. From germline, CDR1 is GTSNPN and CDR2 SVGIG (reference sequence). The V gene lost 1 base and the J gene lost 0 bases, with 4 bases spanning the gap. CDR3 sequence reads: CAWSADSNQPQHF. CDR3 bases: TGTGCCTGGAGTGCAGATAGCAATCAGCCCCAGCATTTT. The full variable domain, in which reference TRBV30 and TRBJ1-5 provide the parts outside the CDR3, is SQTIHQWPATLVQPVGSPLSLECTVEGTSNPNLYWYRQAAGRGLQLLFYSVGIGQISSEVPQNLSASRPQDRQFILSSKKLLLSDSGFYLCAWSADSNQPQHFGDGTRLSIL.